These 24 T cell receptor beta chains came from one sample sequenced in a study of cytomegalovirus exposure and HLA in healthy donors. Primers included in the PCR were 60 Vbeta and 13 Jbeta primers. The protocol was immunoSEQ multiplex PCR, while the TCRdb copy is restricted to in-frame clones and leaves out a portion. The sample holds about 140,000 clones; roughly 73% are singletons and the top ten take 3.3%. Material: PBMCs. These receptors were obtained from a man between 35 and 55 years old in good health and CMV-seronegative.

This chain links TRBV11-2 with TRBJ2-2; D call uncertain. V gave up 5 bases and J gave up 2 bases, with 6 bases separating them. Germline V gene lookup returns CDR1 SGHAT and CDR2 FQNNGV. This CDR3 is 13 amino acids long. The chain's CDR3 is CASSLTNTGELFF. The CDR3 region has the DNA TGTGCCAGCAGCCTCACAAACACCGGGGAGCTGTTTTTT.

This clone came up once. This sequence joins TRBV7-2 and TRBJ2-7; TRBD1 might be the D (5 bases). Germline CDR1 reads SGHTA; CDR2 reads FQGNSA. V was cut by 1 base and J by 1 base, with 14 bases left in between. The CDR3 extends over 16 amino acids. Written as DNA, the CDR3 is TGTGCCAGCAGCTTAGTAGACAGTTCCTATTCCTACGAGCAGTACTTC. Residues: CASSLVDSSYSYEQYF.

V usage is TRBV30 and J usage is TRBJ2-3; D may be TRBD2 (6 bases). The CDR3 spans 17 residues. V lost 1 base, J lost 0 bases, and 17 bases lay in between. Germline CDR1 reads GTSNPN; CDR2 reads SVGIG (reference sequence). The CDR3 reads CAWSGGVGRASTDTQYF. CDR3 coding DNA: TGTGCCTGGAGTGGGGGGGTTGGGCGTGCTAGCACAGATACGCAGTATTTT. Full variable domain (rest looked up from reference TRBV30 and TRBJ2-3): SQTIHQWPATLVQPVGSPLSLECTVEGTSNPNLYWYRQAAGRGLQLLFYSVGIGQISSEVPQNLSASRPQDRQFILSSKKLLLSDSGFYLCAWSGGVGRASTDTQYFGPGTRLTVL.

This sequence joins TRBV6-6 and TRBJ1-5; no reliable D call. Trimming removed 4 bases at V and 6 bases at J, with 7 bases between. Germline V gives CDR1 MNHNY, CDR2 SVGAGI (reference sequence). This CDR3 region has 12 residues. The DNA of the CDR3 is TGTGCCAGCAGTTTGCCTAGTCAGCCCCAGCATTTT. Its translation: CASSLPSQPQHF.

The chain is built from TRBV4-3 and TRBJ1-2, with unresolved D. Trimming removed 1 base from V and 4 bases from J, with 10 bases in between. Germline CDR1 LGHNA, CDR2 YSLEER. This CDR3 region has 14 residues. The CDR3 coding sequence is TGCGCCAGCAGCCAAGGCCAGGACTTCTATGGCTACACCTTC. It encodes CASSQGQDFYGYTF.

CDR3 sequence (DNA): TGTGCCAGCGGGGGGTCCATTGGCGCAGATACGCAGTATTTT. This translates into CASGGSIGADTQYF. V usage is TRBV9 and J usage is TRBJ2-3, with D possibly being TRBD2 (6 bases). Trimming cost V 7 bases and J 4 bases, with 16 bases left between them. Germline-derived CDR1 and CDR2 are SGDLS and YYNGEE. The CDR3 is made up of 14 amino acids.

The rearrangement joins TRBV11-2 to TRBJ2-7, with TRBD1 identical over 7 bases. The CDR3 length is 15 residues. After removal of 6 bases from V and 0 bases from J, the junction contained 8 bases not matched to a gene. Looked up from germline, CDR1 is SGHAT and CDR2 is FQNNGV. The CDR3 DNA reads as TGTGCCAGCAGATTTACCTCAGGGGGCTCCTACGAGCAGTACTTC. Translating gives CASRFTSGGSYEQYF.

The CDR3 bases are TGTGCCAGCAGCCCCCCCCCGGGCGGGCTAGAGCAGTTCTTC. Residues: CASSPPPGGLEQFF. J is TRBJ2-1 and V is TRBV7-3; D might be TRBD2 (5 bases). Trimming removed 5 bases at V and 10 bases at J, with 18 bases between. Germline V gene lookup returns CDR1 SGHTA and CDR2 FQGTGA. The CDR3 consists of 14 residues.

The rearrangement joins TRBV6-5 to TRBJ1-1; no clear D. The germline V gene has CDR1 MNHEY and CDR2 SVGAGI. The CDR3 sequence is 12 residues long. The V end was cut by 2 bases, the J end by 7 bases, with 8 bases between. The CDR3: CASSYGPGEAFF. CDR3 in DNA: TGTGCCAGCAGTTACGGGCCTGGTGAAGCTTTCTTT.

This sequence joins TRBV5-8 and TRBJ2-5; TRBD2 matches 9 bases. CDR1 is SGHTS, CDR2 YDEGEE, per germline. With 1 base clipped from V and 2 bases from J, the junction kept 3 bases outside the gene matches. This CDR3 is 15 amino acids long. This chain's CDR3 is CASSLISGGQETQYF. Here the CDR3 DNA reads TGTGCCAGCAGCTTGATAAGCGGGGGGCAAGAGACCCAGTACTTC.

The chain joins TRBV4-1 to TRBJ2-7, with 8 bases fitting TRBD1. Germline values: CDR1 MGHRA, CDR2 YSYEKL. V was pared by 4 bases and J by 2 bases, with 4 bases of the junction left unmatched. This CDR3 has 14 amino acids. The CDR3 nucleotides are TGCGCCAGCAGCCCCGGACAGGGCGCCTACGAGCAGTACTTC. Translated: CASSPGQGAYEQYF.

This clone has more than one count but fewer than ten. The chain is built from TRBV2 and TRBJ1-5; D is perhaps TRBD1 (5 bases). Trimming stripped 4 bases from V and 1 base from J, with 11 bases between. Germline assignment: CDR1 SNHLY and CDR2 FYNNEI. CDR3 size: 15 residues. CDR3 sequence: CASSVGTVSNQPQHF. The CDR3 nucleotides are TGTGCCAGCAGTGTCGGGACTGTAAGCAATCAGCCCCAGCATTTT. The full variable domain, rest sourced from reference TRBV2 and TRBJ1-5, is EPEVTQTPSHQVTQMGQEVILRCVPISNHLYFYWYRQILGQKVEFLVSFYNNEISEKSEIFDDQFSVERPDGSNFTLKIRSTKLEDSAMYFCASSVGTVSNQPQHFGDGTRLSIL.

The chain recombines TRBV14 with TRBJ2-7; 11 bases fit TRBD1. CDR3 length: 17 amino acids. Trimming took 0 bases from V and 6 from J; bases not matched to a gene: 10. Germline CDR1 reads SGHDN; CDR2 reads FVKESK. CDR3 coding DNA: TGTGCCAGCAGCCAAGATTTCGTGGGACAGGGGGTAAGCGAGCAGTACTTC. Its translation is CASSQDFVGQGVSEQYF.

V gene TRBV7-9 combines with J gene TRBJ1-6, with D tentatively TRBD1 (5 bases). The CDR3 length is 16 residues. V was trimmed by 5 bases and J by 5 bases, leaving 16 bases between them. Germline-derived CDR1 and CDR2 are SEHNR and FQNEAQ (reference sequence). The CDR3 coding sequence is TGTGCCAGCAGCATACTACGGCCGACAGATAATTCACCCCTCCACTTT. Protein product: CASSILRPTDNSPLHF.

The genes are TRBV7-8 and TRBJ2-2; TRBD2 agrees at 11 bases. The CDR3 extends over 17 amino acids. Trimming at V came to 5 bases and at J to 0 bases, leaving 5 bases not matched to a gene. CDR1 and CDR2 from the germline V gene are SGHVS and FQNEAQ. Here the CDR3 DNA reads TGTGCCAGCAGCCCTCGACTAGCGGGGACGAACACCGGGGAGCTGTTTTTT. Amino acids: CASSPRLAGTNTGELFF.

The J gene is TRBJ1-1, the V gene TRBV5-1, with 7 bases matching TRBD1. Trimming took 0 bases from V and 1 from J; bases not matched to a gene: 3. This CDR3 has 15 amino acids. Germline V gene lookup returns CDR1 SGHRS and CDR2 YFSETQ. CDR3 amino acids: CASSLVGTANTEAFF. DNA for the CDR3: TGCGCCAGCAGCTTGGTAGGGACAGCGAACACTGAAGCTTTCTTT.

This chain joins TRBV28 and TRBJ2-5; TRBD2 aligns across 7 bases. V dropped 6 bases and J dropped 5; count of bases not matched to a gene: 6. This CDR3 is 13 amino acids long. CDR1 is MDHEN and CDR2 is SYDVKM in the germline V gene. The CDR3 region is CASSQAGTETQYF. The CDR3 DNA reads TGTGCCAGCAGCCAAGCGGGGACGGAGACCCAGTACTTC.

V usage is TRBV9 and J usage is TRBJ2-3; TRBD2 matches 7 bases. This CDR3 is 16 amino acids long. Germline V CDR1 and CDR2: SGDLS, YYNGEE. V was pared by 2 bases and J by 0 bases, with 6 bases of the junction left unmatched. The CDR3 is CASSVASGPSTDTQYF. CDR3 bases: TGTGCCAGCAGCGTCGCTAGCGGCCCTAGCACAGATACGCAGTATTTT.

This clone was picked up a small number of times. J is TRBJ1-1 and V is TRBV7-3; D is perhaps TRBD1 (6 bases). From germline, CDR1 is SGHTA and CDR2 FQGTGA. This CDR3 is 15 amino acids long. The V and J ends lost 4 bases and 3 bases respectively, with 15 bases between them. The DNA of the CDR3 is TGTGCCAGCAGCTCTGCAACAGGGTGGGACACTGAAGCTTTCTTT. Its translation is CASSSATGWDTEAFF.

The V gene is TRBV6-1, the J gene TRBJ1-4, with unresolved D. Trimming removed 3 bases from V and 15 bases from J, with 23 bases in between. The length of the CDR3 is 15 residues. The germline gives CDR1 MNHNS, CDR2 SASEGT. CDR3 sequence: CASSDVWVRLKLLFF. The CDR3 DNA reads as TGTGCCAGCAGTGACGTCTGGGTGAGATTAAAACTATTGTTTTTT.

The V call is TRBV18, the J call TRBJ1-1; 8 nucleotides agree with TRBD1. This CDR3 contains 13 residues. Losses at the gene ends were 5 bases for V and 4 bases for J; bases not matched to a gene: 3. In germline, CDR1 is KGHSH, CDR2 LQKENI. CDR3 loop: CASSVTGGTEAFF. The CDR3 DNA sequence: TGTGCCAGCTCAGTTACAGGGGGCACTGAAGCTTTCTTT.

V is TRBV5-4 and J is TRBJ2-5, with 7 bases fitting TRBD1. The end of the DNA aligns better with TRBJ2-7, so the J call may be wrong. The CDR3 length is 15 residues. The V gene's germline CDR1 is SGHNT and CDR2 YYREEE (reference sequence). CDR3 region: CASSLAQGDGSEQYF. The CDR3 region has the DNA TGTGCCAGCAGCTTGGCCCAGGGGGACGGAAGCGAGCAGTACTTC.

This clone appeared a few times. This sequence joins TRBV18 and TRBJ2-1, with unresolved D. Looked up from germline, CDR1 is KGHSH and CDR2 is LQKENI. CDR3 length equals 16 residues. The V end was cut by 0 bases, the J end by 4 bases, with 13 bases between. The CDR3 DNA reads TGTGCCAGCTCACCACCAGTCACCTACGGTTACAATGAGCAGTTCTTC. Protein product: CASSPPVTYGYNEQFF.

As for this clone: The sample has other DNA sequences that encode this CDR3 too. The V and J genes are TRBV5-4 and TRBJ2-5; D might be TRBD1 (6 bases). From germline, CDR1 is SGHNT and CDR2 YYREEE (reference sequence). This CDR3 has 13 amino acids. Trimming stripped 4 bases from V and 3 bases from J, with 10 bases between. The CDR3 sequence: CASSLDSKETQYF. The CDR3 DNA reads TGTGCCAGCAGCCTGGACAGTAAAGAGACCCAGTACTTC.